This TCR beta chain stems from a study of brain T cells in children with intractable seizures. Assay used: immunoSEQ multiplex PCR; TCRdb lists only in-frame clones, some missing. Among some 76,000 clones listed, more than 85% were seen once. The germline CDR1 and CDR2 sequences are SNHLY and FYNNEI. The CDR3 sequence is 14 residues long. The ends were cut back, 7 bases at V and 3 bases at J, with 15 bases in the middle. Sequenced material: peripheral blood, taken at surgery. The chain has TRBV2 and TRBJ1-1; tentatively, D is TRBD1 (6 bases). This receptor was obtained from a boy under two years old with tuberous sclerosis and intractable seizures. This chain's CDR3 is CASKGGPEDTEAFF. For the CDR3, the DNA is TGTGCCAGCAAAGGGGGTCCGGAGGACACTGAAGCTTTCTTT.